This TCR beta chain was sequenced during a study of CD4 T cells in relation to SARS-CoV-2 and coronaviruses. Note on this clone: The antigen is not known.

V shed 6 bases and J 2 bases; nucleotides not matched to a gene: 6. From germline, CDR1 is MDHEN and CDR2 SYDVKM. This CDR3 has 16 residues. Before the COVID-19 pandemic, during about 2011-2019, CD4+ T cells were taken from unexposed donors. The table came from immunoSEQ multiplex PCR; TCRdb's copy has only in-frame clones and leaves some out. The top ten clones hold roughly 1.4% of a sample with about 59,000 clones, about nine tenths of them seen once. Regarding the study as a whole: SARS-CoV-2-driven expansion was significantly weaker in crossreactive than monoreactive clones. Approximately 65% of donors had memory CD4+ clonotypes crossrecognizing SARS-CoV-2 and common cold coronavirus spike. The assay detects memory recall responses, not culture-primed primary responses.

The V and J genes are TRBV28 and TRBJ2-3, with TRBD2 matching over 12 bases. The sequence came from a human donor in good health. The specimen sequenced was memory CD4+ T cells from PBMCs. This CDR3 is CASRPSGRAVTDTQYF. Written as DNA, the CDR3 is TGTGCCAGCAGACCTAGCGGGAGGGCCGTCACAGATACGCAGTATTTT.